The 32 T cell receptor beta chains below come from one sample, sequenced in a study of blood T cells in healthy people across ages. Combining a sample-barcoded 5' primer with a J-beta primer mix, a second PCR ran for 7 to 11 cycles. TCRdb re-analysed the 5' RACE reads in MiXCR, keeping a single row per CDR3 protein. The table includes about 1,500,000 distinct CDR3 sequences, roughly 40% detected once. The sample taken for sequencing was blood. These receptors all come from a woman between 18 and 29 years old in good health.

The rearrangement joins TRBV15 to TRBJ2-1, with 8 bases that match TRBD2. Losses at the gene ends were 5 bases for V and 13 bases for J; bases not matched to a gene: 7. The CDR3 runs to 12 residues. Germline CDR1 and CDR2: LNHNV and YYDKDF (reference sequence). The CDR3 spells CATSSLAGLQFF. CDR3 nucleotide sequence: TGTGCCACCAGCTCGCTAGCGGGCCTACAGTTCTTC.

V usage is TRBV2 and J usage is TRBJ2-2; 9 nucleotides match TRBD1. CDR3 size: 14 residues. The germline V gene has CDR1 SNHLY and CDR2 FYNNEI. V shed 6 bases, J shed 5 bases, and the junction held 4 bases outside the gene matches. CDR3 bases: TGTGCCAGCAGATGGGACAGGGCTACCGGGGAGCTGTTTTTT. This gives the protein CASRWDRATGELFF.

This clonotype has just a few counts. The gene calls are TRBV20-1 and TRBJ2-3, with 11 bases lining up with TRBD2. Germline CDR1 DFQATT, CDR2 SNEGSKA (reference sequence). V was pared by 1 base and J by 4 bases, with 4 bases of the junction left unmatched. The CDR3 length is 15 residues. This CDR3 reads CSARVTSGSSDTQYF. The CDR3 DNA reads TGCAGTGCTAGAGTTACTAGCGGGAGTTCAGATACGCAGTATTTT.

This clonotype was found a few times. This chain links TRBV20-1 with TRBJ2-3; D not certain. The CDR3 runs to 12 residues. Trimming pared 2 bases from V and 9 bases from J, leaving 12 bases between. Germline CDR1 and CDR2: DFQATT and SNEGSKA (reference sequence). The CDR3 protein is CSARPGLGTQYF. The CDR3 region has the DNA TGCAGTGCTAGACCTGGCCTGGGGACGCAGTATTTT.

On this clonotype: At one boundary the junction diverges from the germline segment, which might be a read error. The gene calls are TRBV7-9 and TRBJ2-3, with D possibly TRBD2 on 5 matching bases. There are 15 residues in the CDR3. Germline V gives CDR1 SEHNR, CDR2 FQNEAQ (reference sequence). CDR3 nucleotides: TGTGCCAGCAGCCCTTTCCTGAGCGGTTTAGATCCGCAGTATTTT. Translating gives CASSPFLSGLDPQYF.

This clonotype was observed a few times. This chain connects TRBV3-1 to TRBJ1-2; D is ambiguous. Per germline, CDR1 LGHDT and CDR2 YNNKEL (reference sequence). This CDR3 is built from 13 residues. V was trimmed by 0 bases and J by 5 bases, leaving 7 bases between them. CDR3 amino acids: CASSQDEGYGYTF. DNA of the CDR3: TGTGCCAGCAGCCAAGATGAGGGATATGGCTACACCTTC.

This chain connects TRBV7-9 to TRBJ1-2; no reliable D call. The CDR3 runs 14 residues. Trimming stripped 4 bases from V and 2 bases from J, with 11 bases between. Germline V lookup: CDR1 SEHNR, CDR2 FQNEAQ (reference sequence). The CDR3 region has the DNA TGTGCCAGCAGCTCGCGGGCGTCCAACTATGGCTACACCTTC. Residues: CASSSRASNYGYTF.

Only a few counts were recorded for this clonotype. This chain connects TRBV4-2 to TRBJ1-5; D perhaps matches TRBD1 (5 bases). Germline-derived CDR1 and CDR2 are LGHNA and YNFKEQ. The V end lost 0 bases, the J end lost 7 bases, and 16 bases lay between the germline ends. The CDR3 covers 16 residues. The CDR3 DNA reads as TGTGCCAGCAGCCAAGAGGGTCGGGGGGTAGGACAGCCCCAGCATTTT. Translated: CASSQEGRGVGQPQHF.

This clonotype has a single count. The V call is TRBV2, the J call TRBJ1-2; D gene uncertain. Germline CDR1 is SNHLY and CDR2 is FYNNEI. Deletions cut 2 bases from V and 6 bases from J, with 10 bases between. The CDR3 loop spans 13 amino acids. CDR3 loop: CASSERVTNGYTF. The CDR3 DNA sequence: TGTGCCAGCAGTGAAAGGGTTACCAATGGCTACACCTTC.

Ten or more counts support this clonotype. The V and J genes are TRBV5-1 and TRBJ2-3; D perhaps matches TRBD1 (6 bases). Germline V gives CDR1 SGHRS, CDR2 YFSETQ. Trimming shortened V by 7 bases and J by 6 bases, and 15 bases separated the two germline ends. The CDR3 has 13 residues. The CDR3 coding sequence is TGCGCCAGCGGCGTGGGGGCGTCTGATACGCAGTATTTT. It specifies CASGVGASDTQYF.

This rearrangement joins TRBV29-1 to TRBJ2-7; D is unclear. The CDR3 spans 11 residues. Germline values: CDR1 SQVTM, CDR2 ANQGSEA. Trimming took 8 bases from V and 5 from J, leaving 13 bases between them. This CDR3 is CSLRWGHEQYF. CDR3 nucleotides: TGCAGCTTGAGATGGGGTCACGAGCAGTACTTC.

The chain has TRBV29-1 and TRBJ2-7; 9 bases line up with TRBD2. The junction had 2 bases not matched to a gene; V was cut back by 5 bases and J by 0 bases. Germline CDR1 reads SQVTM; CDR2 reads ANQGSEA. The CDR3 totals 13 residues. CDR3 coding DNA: TGCAGCGTTCAGCGGGGGGCCTCCTACGAGCAGTACTTC. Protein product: CSVQRGASYEQYF.

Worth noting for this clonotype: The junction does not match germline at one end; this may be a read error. The CDR3 spells CATSGSGSVKSTDMQYF. The DNA of the CDR3 is TGTGCCACCAGCGGCAGCGGGAGTGTTAAAAGCACAGATATGCAGTATTTT. This rearrangement joins TRBV15 to TRBJ2-3; 8 bases map to TRBD2. The CDR3 extends over 17 amino acids. CDR1 and CDR2 (germline): LNHNV, YYDKDF (reference sequence).

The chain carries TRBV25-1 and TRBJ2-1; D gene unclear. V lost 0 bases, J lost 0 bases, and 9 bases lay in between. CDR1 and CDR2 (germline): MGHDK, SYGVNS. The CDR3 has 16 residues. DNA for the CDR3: TGTGCCAGCAGTGAATACGACTCCAGCTCCTACAATGAGCAGTTCTTC. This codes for CASSEYDSSSYNEQFF.

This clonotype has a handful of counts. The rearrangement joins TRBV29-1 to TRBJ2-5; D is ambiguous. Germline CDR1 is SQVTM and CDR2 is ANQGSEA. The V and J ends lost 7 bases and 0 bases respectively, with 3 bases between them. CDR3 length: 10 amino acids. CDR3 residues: CSGYQETQYF. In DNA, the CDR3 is TGCAGCGGCTACCAAGAGACCCAGTACTTC.

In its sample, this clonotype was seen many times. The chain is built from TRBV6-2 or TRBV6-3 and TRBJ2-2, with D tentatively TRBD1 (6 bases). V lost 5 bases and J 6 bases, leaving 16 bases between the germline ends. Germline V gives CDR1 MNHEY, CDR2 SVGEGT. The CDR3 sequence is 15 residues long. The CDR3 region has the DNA TGTGCCAGCAGTACATGGGACAAGGGGGCCGGGGAGCTGTTTTTT. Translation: CASSTWDKGAGELFF.

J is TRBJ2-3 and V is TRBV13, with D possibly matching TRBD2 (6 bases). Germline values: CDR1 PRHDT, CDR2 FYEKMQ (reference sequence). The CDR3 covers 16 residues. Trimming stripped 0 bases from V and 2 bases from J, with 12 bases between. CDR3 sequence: CASSLGGGVATDTQYF. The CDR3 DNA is TGTGCCAGCAGCTTAGGCGGGGGAGTTGCCACAGATACGCAGTATTTT.

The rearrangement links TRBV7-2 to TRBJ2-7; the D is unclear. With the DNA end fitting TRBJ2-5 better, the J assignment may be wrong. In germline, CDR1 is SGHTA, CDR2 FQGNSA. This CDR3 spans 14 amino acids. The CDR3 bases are TGTGCCAGCAGCCCTCTTCGGGTAGTTGAGACCCAGTACTTC. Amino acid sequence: CASSPLRVVETQYF.

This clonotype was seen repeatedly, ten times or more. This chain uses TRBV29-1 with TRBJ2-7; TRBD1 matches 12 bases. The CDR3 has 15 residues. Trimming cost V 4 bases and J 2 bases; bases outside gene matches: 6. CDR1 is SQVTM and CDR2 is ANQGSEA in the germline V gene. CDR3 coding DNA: TGCAGCGTTGGAGGGACAGGGGGCCGTGCCTACGAGCAGTACTTC. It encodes CSVGGTGGRAYEQYF.

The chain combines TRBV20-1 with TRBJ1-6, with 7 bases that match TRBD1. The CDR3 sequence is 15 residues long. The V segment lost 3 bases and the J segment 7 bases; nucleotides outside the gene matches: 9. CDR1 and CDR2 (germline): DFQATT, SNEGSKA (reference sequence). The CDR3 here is CSASASGTANSPLHF. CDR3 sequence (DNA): TGCAGTGCTAGTGCATCGGGGACAGCCAATTCACCCCTCCACTTT.

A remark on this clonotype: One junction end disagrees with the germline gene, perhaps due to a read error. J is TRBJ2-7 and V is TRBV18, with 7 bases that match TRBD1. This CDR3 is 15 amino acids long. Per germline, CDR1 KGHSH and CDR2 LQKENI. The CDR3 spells CAGSPFEGQTYEQYF. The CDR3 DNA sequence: TGTGCCGGCTCACCATTCGAGGGACAGACCTACGAGCAGTACTTC.

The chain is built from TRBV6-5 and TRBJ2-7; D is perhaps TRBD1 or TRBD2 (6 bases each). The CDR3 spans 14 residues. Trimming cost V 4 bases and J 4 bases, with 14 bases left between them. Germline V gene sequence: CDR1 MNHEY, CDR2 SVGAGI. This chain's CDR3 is CASSFGGPYYEQYF. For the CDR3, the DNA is TGTGCCAGCAGTTTCGGGGGCCCGTATTACGAGCAGTACTTC.

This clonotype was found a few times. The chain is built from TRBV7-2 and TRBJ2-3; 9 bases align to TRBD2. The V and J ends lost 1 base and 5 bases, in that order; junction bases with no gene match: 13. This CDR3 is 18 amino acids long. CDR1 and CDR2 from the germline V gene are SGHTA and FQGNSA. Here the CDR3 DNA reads TGTGCCAGCAGCTTAGTGAGTGGTAGCGGGGGCCTTGGAGATACGCAGTATTTT. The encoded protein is CASSLVSGSGGLGDTQYF.

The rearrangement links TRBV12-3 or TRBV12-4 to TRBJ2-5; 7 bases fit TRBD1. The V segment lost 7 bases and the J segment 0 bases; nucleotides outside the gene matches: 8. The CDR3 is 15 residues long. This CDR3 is CASTPTGLYQETQYF. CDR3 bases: TGTGCCAGCACCCCGACAGGGTTGTACCAAGAGACCCAGTACTTC.

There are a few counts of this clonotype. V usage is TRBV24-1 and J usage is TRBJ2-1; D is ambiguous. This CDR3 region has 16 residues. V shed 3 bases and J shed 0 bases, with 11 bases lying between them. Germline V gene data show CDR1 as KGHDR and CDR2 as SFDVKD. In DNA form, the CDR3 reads TGTGCCACCAGTGATAGCGACGCGAGCTCCTACAATGAGCAGTTCTTC. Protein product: CATSDSDASSYNEQFF.

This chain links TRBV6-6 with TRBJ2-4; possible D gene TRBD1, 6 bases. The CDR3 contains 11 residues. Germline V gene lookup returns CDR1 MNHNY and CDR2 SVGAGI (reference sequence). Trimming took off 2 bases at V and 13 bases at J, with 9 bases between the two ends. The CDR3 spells CASSYGGQQYF. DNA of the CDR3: TGTGCCAGCAGTTACGGGGGCCAGCAGTACTTC.

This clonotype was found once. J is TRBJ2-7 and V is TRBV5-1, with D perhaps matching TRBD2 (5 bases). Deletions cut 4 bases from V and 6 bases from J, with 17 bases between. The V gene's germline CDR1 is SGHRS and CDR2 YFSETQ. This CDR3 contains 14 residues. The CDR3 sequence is CASSVGVQSGEQYF. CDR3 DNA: TGCGCCAGCAGCGTCGGGGTCCAAAGCGGCGAGCAGTACTTC.

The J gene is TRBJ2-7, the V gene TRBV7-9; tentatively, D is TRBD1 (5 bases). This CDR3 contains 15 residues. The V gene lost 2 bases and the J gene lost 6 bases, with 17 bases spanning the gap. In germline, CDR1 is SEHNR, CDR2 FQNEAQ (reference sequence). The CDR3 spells CASSLLAGSLGEQYF. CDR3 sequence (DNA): TGTGCCAGCAGCTTATTGGCAGGGTCGCTGGGCGAGCAGTACTTC.

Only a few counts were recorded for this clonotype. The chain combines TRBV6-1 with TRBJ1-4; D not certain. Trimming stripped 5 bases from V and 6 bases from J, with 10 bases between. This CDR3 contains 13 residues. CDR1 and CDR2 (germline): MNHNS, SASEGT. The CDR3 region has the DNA TGTGCCAGCAGTCTCCGGGAGGATGAAAAACTGTTTTTT. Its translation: CASSLREDEKLFF.

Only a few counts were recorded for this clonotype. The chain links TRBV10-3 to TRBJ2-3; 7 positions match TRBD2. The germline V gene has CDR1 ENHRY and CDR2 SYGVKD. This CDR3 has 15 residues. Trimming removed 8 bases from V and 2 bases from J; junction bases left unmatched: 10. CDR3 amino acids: CAIGGEAGYTDTQYF. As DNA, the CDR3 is TGTGCCATCGGGGGGGAGGCCGGATACACAGATACGCAGTATTTT.

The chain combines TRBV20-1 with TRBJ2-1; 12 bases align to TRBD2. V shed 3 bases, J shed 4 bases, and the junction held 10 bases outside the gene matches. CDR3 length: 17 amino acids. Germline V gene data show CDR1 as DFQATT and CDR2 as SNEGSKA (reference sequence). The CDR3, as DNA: TGCAGTGCTAGTCGTCTAGCGGGGGGGACGACGTACAATGAGCAGTTCTTC. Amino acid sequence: CSASRLAGGTTYNEQFF.

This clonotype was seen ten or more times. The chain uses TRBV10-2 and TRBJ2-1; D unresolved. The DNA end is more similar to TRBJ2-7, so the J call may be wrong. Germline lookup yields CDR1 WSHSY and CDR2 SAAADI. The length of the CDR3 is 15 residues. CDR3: CASSEGVPNYNEQYF. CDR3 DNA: TGCGCCAGCAGTGAGGGGGTCCCGAATTACAATGAGCAGTACTTC.